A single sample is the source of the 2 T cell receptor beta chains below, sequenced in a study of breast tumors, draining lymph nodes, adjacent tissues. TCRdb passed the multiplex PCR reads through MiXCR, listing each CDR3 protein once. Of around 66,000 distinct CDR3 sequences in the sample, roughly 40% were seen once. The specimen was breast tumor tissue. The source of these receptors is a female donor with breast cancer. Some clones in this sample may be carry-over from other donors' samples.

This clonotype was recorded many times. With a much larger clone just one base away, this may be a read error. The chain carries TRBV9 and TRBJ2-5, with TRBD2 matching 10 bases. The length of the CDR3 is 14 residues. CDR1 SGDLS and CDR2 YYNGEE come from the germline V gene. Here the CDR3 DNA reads TGTGCCAGCAGCGTGTCTAGCGGGGGTGAGACCCAGTCCTTC. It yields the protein CASSVSSGGETQSF.

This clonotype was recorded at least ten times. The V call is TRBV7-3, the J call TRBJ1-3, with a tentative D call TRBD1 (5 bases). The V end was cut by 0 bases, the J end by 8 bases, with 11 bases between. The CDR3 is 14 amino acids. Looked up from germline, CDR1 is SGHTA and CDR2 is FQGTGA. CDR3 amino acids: CASSLTGGGDTIYF. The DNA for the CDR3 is TGTGCCAGCAGCTTAACCGGGGGAGGTGACACCATATATTTT.